This passage covers 3 T cell receptor beta chains from one sample sequenced in a study of cytomegalovirus exposure and HLA in healthy donors. PCR involved 60 Vbeta and 13 Jbeta primers. Using immunoSEQ multiplex PCR, the repertoire was profiled, and TCRdb retains in-frame clones only, with some absent. This table has tens of thousands of clones, approximately 88% appearing once. Specimen: PBMCs. All receptors come from a young man in good health and CMV-seropositive.

The genes are TRBV30 and TRBJ1-6, with D perhaps matching TRBD1 (5 bases). V was pared by 8 bases and J by 4 bases, with 12 bases between. Germline loops: CDR1 GTSNPN, CDR2 SVGIG (reference sequence). The CDR3 spans 13 residues. The CDR3 loop reads CAGTQGYNSPLHF. CDR3 DNA sequence: TGTGCCGGGACTCAGGGATATAATTCACCCCTCCACTTT.

The chain has TRBV6-1 and TRBJ2-7, with a tentative D call TRBD2 (6 bases). Between the trimmed V and J ends, which lost 1 base and 2 bases, there was a span of 12 bases. This CDR3 spans 15 amino acids. Per germline, CDR1 MNHNS and CDR2 SASEGT. Written as DNA, the CDR3 is TGTGCCAGCAGTGAAGGCACTAGCAGGCCCTACGAGCAGTACTTC. Amino acid sequence: CASSEGTSRPYEQYF.

The CDR3 protein is CASSFLQRGNTEAFF. CDR3 bases: TGTGCCAGCAGCTTTCTACAACGAGGGAACACTGAAGCTTTCTTT. V gene TRBV11-2 combines with J gene TRBJ1-1; no firm D call. Germline V lookup: CDR1 SGHAT, CDR2 FQNNGV. V dropped 3 bases and J dropped 1 base, with 12 bases sitting between them. The CDR3 consists of 15 residues. Complete variable domain (other parts from reference TRBV11-2 and TRBJ1-1): EAGVAQSPRYKIIEKRQSVAFWCNPISGHATLYWYQQILGQGPKLLIQFQNNGVVDDSQLPKDRFSAERLKGVDSTLKIQPAKLEDSAVYLCASSFLQRGNTEAFFGQGTRLTVV.